Listed below are T cell receptor beta chains from one sample, sequenced in a study of Graves' ophthalmopathy and Graves' hyperthyroidism. TCRdb independently ran MiXCR on the multiplex PCR reads; one entry per CDR3 protein. This sample carries 170,000 or so distinct CDR3 sequences, 30% to 45% of them seen once, and the ten largest clones take around 5.8%. The sequencing input was peripheral blood. All receptors derive from a woman between 40 and 55 years old with Graves' ophthalmopathy. The CDR3 runs from the conserved cysteine through the conserved F or W. The D gene is left open where the match is weak. Part of the rows lack a size; the others show once, few, many or a class for expanded clones.

V gene: TRBV6-2/TRBV6-3; D gene: NA; clone size: NA; J gene: TRBJ1-5; CDR3 DNA: TGTGCCAGCAGTTACACCTCCACCCTGGAGCCCCAGCATTTT; CDR3 protein: CASSYTSTLEPQHF
V gene: TRBV6-1; D gene: TRBD2; clone size: NA; J gene: TRBJ2-2; CDR3 DNA: TGTGCCAGCAGCGTACGGGGGGGCGGTGGCACCGGGGAGCTGTTTTTT; CDR3 protein: CASSVRGGGGTGELFF
V gene: TRBV11-2; D gene: TRBD1; clone size: NA; J gene: TRBJ1-1; CDR3 DNA: TGTGCCAGCAGCTTAGTGACAGGGGGTGGCACTGAAGCTTTCTTT; CDR3 protein: CASSLVTGGGTEAFF
V gene: TRBV24-1; D gene: NA; clone size: many; J gene: TRBJ1-2; CDR3 DNA: TGTGCCACGAGCCGGGACGGAAACTATGGCTACACCTTC; CDR3 protein: CATSRDGNYGYTF
V gene: TRBV12-3/TRBV12-4; D gene: NA; clone size: NA; J gene: TRBJ1-1; CDR3 DNA: TGTGCCAGCGCTTTGGATAGCCTGAACACTGAAGCTTTCTTT; CDR3 protein: CASALDSLNTEAFF
V gene: TRBV20-1; D gene: NA; clone size: many; J gene: TRBJ2-7; CDR3 DNA: TGCAGTGCTCCCCGAGGGGACCCGACCTACGAGCAGTACTTC; CDR3 protein: CSAPRGDPTYEQYF
V gene: TRBV12-3/TRBV12-4; D gene: TRBD2; clone size: NA; J gene: TRBJ2-7; CDR3 DNA: TGTGCCAGCAGTTACCCGGGACTAGGGTTGACCTACGAGCAGTACTTC; CDR3 protein: CASSYPGLGLTYEQYF
V gene: TRBV20-1; D gene: NA; clone size: NA; J gene: TRBJ1-1; CDR3 DNA: TGCAGTGCTAGATCCAGCAGGGGAGCTTTCTTT; CDR3 protein: CSARSSRGAFF
V gene: TRBV28; D gene: NA; clone size: NA; J gene: TRBJ1-6; CDR3 DNA: TGTGCCAGCAGTTTATCCCGGACGTATAGTTCACCCCTCCACTTT; CDR3 protein: CASSLSRTYSSPLHF
V gene: TRBV5-1; D gene: NA; clone size: many; J gene: TRBJ2-7; CDR3 DNA: TGCGCCAGCAGCCCCACAGGGACCCTTGAGAACGAGCAGTACTTC; CDR3 protein: CASSPTGTLENEQYF
V gene: TRBV12-3/TRBV12-4; D gene: NA; clone size: once; J gene: TRBJ2-4; CDR3 DNA: TGTGCCAGCAGGAGAAGCCTAGGCAAAAACATTCAGTACTTC; CDR3 protein: CASRRSLGKNIQYF
V gene: TRBV28; D gene: NA; clone size: NA; J gene: TRBJ2-2; CDR3 DNA: TGTGCCAGCAGTCACGGGACCCAACCTGGCAAGCTGTTTTTT; CDR3 protein: CASSHGTQPGKLFF
V gene: TRBV6-2/TRBV6-3; D gene: NA; clone size: many; J gene: TRBJ1-2; CDR3 DNA: TGTGCCAGCAGTTACCCGAGAGAATATGGCTACACCTTC; CDR3 protein: CASSYPREYGYTF
V gene: TRBV30; D gene: NA; clone size: many; J gene: TRBJ1-5; CDR3 DNA: TGTGCCTGGAGTGATCAGGGACGTGGCAATCAGCCCCAGCATTTT; CDR3 protein: CAWSDQGRGNQPQHF
V gene: TRBV6-5; D gene: NA; clone size: many; J gene: TRBJ2-7; CDR3 DNA: TGTGCCAGCAGTTCCCTCTCTACGCAGCAGTACTTC; CDR3 protein: CASSSLSTQQYF
V gene: TRBV28; D gene: NA; clone size: few; J gene: TRBJ2-5; CDR3 DNA: TGTGCCAGCAGTTTCGGGTCACCGGGGGAGACCCAGTACTTC; CDR3 protein: CASSFGSPGETQYF
V gene: TRBV19; D gene: NA; clone size: few; J gene: TRBJ1-1; CDR3 DNA: TGTGCCAGTAGGTCCAGACTCATGAACACTGAAGCTTTCTTT; CDR3 protein: CASRSRLMNTEAFF
V gene: TRBV2; D gene: NA; clone size: many; J gene: TRBJ1-3; CDR3 DNA: TGTGCCAGCAGTGCCGGGTCTGGAAACACCATATATTTT; CDR3 protein: CASSAGSGNTIYF
V gene: TRBV14; D gene: NA; clone size: many; J gene: TRBJ1-2; CDR3 DNA: TGTGCCAGCAGCCAAGGACGGTCCTATGCCGGCTACACCTTC; CDR3 protein: CASSQGRSYAGYTF
V gene: TRBV29-1; D gene: TRBD2; clone size: NA; J gene: TRBJ2-5; CDR3 DNA: TGCAGGGGACTAGCTCCAGAGACCCAGTACTTC; CDR3 protein: CRGLAPETQYF
V gene: TRBV6-2/TRBV6-3; D gene: NA; clone size: NA; J gene: TRBJ1-1; CDR3 DNA: TGTGCCAGCAGTTACCAAGGCCGCCGCAGGGACACTGAAGCTTTCTTT; CDR3 protein: CASSYQGRRRDTEAFF
V gene: TRBV6-2/TRBV6-3; D gene: NA; clone size: NA; J gene: TRBJ2-5; CDR3 DNA: TGTGCCAGCACCATAGGACTACAAGAGACCCAGTACTTC; CDR3 protein: CASTIGLQETQYF
V gene: TRBV2; D gene: NA; clone size: many; J gene: TRBJ1-2; CDR3 DNA: TGTGCCAGCAGTGCTGAGGAGAACTATGGCTACACCTTC; CDR3 protein: CASSAEENYGYTF
V gene: TRBV5-1; D gene: TRBD2; clone size: many; J gene: TRBJ2-2; CDR3 DNA: TGCGCCAGCAGCTTGAGGGCTAGCGGAATGACCGGGGAGCTGTTTTTT; CDR3 protein: CASSLRASGMTGELFF
V gene: TRBV9; D gene: NA; clone size: NA; J gene: TRBJ2-2; CDR3 DNA: TGTGCCAGCAGCGACCCTCCCGCCCGAGCGAACACCGGGGAGCTGTTTTTT; CDR3 protein: CASSDPPARANTGELFF
V gene: TRBV19; D gene: NA; clone size: many; J gene: TRBJ1-2; CDR3 DNA: TGTGCCAGTAGTATGCGGGCGTCTAACTATGGCTACACCTTC; CDR3 protein: CASSMRASNYGYTF
V gene: TRBV6-5; D gene: NA; clone size: many; J gene: TRBJ1-3; CDR3 DNA: TGTGCCAGCAGGACGGGAAACACCATATATTTT; CDR3 protein: CASRTGNTIYF
V gene: TRBV6-1; D gene: NA; clone size: NA; J gene: TRBJ1-2; CDR3 DNA: TGTGCCAGCTCCGCGGAGGGGGCTAACTATGGCTACACCTTC; CDR3 protein: CASSAEGANYGYTF
V gene: TRBV5-1; D gene: NA; clone size: many; J gene: TRBJ2-5; CDR3 DNA: TGCGCCAGCAGCGTAACTCCCGAAGAGACCCAGTACTTC; CDR3 protein: CASSVTPEETQYF
V gene: TRBV6-5; D gene: TRBD1; clone size: many; J gene: TRBJ1-1; CDR3 DNA: TGTACCAGCAGTTTACAGGGGAGCACTGAAGCTTTCTTT; CDR3 protein: CTSSLQGSTEAFF
V gene: TRBV28; D gene: TRBD1; clone size: NA; J gene: TRBJ1-3; CDR3 DNA: TGTGCCAGCAGGAACAGGGGAACTAATTCTGGAAACACCATATATTTT; CDR3 protein: CASRNRGTNSGNTIYF
V gene: TRBV5-1; D gene: NA; clone size: many; J gene: TRBJ1-2; CDR3 DNA: TGCGCCAGCAGCCCCTCGTGGGGGGTCAACTATGGCTACACCTTC; CDR3 protein: CASSPSWGVNYGYTF
V gene: TRBV6-5; D gene: NA; clone size: many; J gene: TRBJ1-2; CDR3 DNA: TGTGCCAGCAGCCACGCGGGGGGCTCCAACTATGGCTACACCTTC; CDR3 protein: CASSHAGGSNYGYTF
V gene: TRBV13; D gene: NA; clone size: many; J gene: TRBJ2-5; CDR3 DNA: TGTGCCAGCAGCCTGACCCCGGACTACCCAGAGACCCAGTACTTC; CDR3 protein: CASSLTPDYPETQYF
V gene: TRBV19; D gene: NA; clone size: many; J gene: TRBJ1-5; CDR3 DNA: TGTGCCAGTAGTATTTGGGGCGCGAGTCAGCCCCAGCATTTT; CDR3 protein: CASSIWGASQPQHF
V gene: TRBV6-1; D gene: NA; clone size: NA; J gene: TRBJ2-5; CDR3 DNA: TGTGCCAGCAGGCAGAGGGGGCAAGAGACCCAGTACTTC; CDR3 protein: CASRQRGQETQYF
V gene: TRBV6-1; D gene: NA; clone size: NA; J gene: TRBJ2-7; CDR3 DNA: TGTGCCAGCAGAAATACAGGAGGCGAGCAGTACTTC; CDR3 protein: CASRNTGGEQYF
V gene: TRBV11-3; D gene: TRBD1; clone size: NA; J gene: TRBJ2-5; CDR3 DNA: TGTGCCAGCAGCCCCTCCGGACAGGGCGTAGGGACCCAGTACTTC; CDR3 protein: CASSPSGQGVGTQYF
V gene: TRBV6-2/TRBV6-3; D gene: NA; clone size: NA; J gene: TRBJ1-1; CDR3 DNA: TGTGCCAGCAGTGACCGACGGGGAGGGCACACTGAAGCTTTCTTT; CDR3 protein: CASSDRRGGHTEAFF
V gene: TRBV4-2; D gene: NA; clone size: many; J gene: TRBJ2-7; CDR3 DNA: TGTGCCAGCAGTCGCACAGCAGGCGGGGGCACTCGCTACGAGCAGTACTTC; CDR3 protein: CASSRTAGGGTRYEQYF
V gene: TRBV29-1; D gene: NA; clone size: many; J gene: TRBJ1-1; CDR3 DNA: TGCAGTTTATGGTCGGGGCTTCAGGACACTGAAGCTTTCTTT; CDR3 protein: CSLWSGLQDTEAFF
V gene: TRBV9; D gene: TRBD1; clone size: many; J gene: TRBJ1-1; CDR3 DNA: TGTGCCAGCAGCAGGGACAGAAGAAACGTTGAAGCTTTCTTT; CDR3 protein: CASSRDRRNVEAFF
V gene: TRBV15; D gene: NA; clone size: NA; J gene: TRBJ1-5; CDR3 DNA: TGTGCCACCAGCAGAGCCGGGGTCGGTCAGCCCCAGCATTTT; CDR3 protein: CATSRAGVGQPQHF
V gene: TRBV20-1; D gene: NA; clone size: many; J gene: TRBJ1-1; CDR3 DNA: TGCAGTGCTATTCAGGGGTCGAACACTGAAGCTTTCTTT; CDR3 protein: CSAIQGSNTEAFF
V gene: TRBV7-9; D gene: NA; clone size: NA; J gene: TRBJ2-5; CDR3 DNA: TGTGCCAGCAGCCCCAGGGGCGGGGGAAAAGAGACCCAGTACTTC; CDR3 protein: CASSPRGGGKETQYF
V gene: TRBV5-1; D gene: NA; clone size: many; J gene: TRBJ1-1; CDR3 DNA: TGCGCCAGCAGCTTACGGGGGGCTGGGACTGAAGCTTTCTTT; CDR3 protein: CASSLRGAGTEAFF
V gene: TRBV28; D gene: TRBD1; clone size: NA; J gene: TRBJ1-1; CDR3 DNA: TGTGCCAGCAGTTCCAGGACAGGGCGAACGGGTGAAGCTTTCTTT; CDR3 protein: CASSSRTGRTGEAFF
V gene: TRBV19; D gene: NA; clone size: once; J gene: TRBJ2-2; CDR3 DNA: TGTGCCAGTAGTACTCACCACATACAGGGAGACACCGGGGAGCTGTTTTTT; CDR3 protein: CASSTHHIQGDTGELFF
V gene: TRBV6-1; D gene: NA; clone size: NA; J gene: TRBJ1-2; CDR3 DNA: TGTGCCAGCAGTGAAGGGGGCAGCGGACTCACTAACTATGGCTACACCTTC; CDR3 protein: CASSEGGSGLTNYGYTF
V gene: TRBV27; D gene: NA; clone size: many; J gene: TRBJ2-2; CDR3 DNA: TGTGCCAGCACCAACCCCCGAGGGCTAGTTGGCACCGGGGAGCTGTTTTTT; CDR3 protein: CASTNPRGLVGTGELFF
V gene: TRBV6-5; D gene: NA; clone size: many; J gene: TRBJ1-5; CDR3 DNA: TGTGCCAGCAGTTACTCAACGGGGGATCAGCCCCAGCATTTT; CDR3 protein: CASSYSTGDQPQHF
V gene: TRBV27; D gene: NA; clone size: many; J gene: TRBJ1-2; CDR3 DNA: TGTGCCAGCAGCCATGAGGGACTCGGACAACGCTATGGCTACACCTTC; CDR3 protein: CASSHEGLGQRYGYTF
V gene: TRBV6-1; D gene: NA; clone size: NA; J gene: TRBJ2-5; CDR3 DNA: TGTGCCAGCTTAGGGTACAATTCGGAGACCCAGTACTTC; CDR3 protein: CASLGYNSETQYF
V gene: TRBV6-1; D gene: NA; clone size: NA; J gene: TRBJ2-7; CDR3 DNA: TGTGCCAGCAGCATACTATCAGGGGCAGGATCCTACGAGCAGTACTTC; CDR3 protein: CASSILSGAGSYEQYF
V gene: TRBV7-2; D gene: NA; clone size: many; J gene: TRBJ1-6; CDR3 DNA: TGTGCCAGCAGCTTATTGCCATTCCAAAGCAATTCACCCCTCCACTTT; CDR3 protein: CASSLLPFQSNSPLHF
V gene: TRBV12-3/TRBV12-4; D gene: NA; clone size: NA; J gene: TRBJ1-6; CDR3 DNA: TGTGCCACTCAATACAGGGTACATAATTCACCCCTCCACTTT; CDR3 protein: CATQYRVHNSPLHF
V gene: TRBV11-1; D gene: NA; clone size: once; J gene: TRBJ2-7; CDR3 DNA: TGTGCCAGCAGCTTAAGTCTTGGACTGCTTTCCTACGAGCAGTACTTC; CDR3 protein: CASSLSLGLLSYEQYF
V gene: TRBV7-2; D gene: NA; clone size: few; J gene: TRBJ1-2; CDR3 DNA: TGTGCCAGCAGCTTATGGCAGGGACGCGGCTACACCTTC; CDR3 protein: CASSLWQGRGYTF
V gene: TRBV2; D gene: TRBD1; clone size: many; J gene: TRBJ1-5; CDR3 DNA: TGTGCCAGCAGCGGACAGGGTGAGAATCAGCCCCAGCATTTT; CDR3 protein: CASSGQGENQPQHF
V gene: TRBV14; D gene: NA; clone size: many; J gene: TRBJ2-5; CDR3 DNA: TGTGCCTGCAGCCCGGACTTCCAAGAGACCCAGTACTTC; CDR3 protein: CACSPDFQETQYF